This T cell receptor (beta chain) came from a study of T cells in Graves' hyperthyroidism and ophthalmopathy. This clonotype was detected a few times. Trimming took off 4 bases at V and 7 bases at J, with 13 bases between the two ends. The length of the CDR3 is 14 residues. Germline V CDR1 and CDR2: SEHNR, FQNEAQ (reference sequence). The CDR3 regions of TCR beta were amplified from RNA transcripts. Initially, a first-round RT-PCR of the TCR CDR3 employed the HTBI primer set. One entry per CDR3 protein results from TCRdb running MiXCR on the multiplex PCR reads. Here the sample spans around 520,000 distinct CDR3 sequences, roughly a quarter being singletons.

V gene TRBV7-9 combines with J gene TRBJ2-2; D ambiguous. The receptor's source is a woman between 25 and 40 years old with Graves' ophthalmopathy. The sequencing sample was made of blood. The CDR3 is CASSSEKTGGELFF. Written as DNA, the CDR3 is TGTGCCAGCAGCTCTGAAAAAACCGGCGGGGAGCTGTTTTTT. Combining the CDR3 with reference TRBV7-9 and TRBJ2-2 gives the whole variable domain DTGVSQNPRHKITKRGQNVTFRCDPISEHNRLYWYRQTLGQGPEFLTYFQNEAQLEKSRLLSDRFSAERPKGSFSTLEIQRTEQGDSAMYLCASSSEKTGGELFFGEGSRLTVL.